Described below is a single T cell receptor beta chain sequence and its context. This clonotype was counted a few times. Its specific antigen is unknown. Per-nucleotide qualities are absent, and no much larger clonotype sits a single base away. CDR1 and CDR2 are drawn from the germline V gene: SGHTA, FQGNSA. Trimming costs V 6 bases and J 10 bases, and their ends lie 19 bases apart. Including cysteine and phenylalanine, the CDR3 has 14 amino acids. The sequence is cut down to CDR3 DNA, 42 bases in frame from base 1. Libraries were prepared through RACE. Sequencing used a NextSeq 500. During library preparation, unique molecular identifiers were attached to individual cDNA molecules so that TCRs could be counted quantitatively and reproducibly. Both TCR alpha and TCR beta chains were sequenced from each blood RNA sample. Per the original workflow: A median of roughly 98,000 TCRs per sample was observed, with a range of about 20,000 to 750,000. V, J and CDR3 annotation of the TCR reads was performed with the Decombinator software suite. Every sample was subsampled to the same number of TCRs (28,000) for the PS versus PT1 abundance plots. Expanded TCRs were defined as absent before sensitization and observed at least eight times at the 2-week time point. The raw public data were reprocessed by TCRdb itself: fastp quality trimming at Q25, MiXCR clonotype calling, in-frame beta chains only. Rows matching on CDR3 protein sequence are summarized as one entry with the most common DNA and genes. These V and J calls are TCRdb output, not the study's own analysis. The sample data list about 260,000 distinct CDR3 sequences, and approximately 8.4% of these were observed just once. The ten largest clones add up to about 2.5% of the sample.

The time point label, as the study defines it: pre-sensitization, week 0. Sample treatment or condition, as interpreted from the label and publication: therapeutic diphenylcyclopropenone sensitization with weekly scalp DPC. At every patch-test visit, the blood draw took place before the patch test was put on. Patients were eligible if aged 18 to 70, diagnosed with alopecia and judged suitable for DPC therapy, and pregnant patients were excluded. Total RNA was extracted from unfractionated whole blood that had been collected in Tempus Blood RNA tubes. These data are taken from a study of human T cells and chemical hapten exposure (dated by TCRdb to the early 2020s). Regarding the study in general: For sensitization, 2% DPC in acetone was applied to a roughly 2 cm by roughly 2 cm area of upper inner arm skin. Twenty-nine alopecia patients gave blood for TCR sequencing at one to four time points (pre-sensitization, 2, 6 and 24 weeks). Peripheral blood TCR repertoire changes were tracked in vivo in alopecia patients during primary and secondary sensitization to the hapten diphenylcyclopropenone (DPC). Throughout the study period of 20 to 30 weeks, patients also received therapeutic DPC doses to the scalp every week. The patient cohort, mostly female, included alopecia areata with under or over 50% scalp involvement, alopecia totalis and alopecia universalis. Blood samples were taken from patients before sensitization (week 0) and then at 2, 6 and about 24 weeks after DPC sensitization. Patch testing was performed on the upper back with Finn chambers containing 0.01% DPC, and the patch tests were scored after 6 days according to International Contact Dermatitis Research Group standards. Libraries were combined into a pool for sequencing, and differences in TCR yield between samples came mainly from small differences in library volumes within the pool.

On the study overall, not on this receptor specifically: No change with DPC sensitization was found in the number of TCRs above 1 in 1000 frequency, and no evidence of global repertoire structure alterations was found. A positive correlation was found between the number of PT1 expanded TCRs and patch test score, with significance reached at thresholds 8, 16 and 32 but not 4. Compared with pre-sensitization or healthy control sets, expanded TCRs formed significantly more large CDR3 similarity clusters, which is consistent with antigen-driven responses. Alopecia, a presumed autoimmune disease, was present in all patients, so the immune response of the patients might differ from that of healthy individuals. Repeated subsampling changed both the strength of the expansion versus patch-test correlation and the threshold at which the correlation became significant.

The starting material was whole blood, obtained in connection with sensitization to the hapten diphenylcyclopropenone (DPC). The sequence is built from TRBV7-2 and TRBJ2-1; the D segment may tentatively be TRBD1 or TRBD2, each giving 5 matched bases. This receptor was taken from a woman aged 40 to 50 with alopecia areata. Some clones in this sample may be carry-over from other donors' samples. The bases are TGTGCCAGCAGTTTGGACCTGAGGGGCTGGGAGCAGTTCTTC. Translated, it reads CASSLDLRGWEQFF.